These 26 T cell receptor beta chains were sequenced from one sample in a study of blood T cell repertoires in COVID-19. Libraries were prepared by immunoSEQ multiplex PCR; TCRdb keeps only in-frame clonotypes and omits some of them. Here the sample spans 160,000 or so clones, roughly nine tenths being singletons. The material sequenced was peripheral blood. These TCRs come from a man aged 60 to 75 with active or convalescent COVID-19.

This rearrangement joins TRBV18 to TRBJ1-1, with D unresolved. Trimming stripped 4 bases from V and 0 bases from J, with 6 bases between. The CDR3 contains 13 residues. The germline V gene encodes CDR1 KGHSH and CDR2 LQKENI. The chain's CDR3 is CASSLTLNTEAFF. The CDR3 DNA reads TGTGCCAGCTCACTTACACTGAACACTGAAGCTTTCTTT.

The rearrangement uses TRBV19 and TRBJ2-7; 7 bases map to TRBD2. Germline loops: CDR1 LNHDA, CDR2 SQIVND (reference sequence). Trimming at V came to 5 bases and at J to 3 bases, leaving 7 bases not matched to a gene. The CDR3 runs to 14 residues. CDR3 amino acids: CASSGVGGYYEQYF. In DNA form, the CDR3 reads TGTGCCAGTAGTGGGGTCGGGGGGTACTACGAGCAGTACTTC.

The V call is TRBV18, the J call TRBJ2-3; the match to TRBD1 covers 7 bases. CDR1 KGHSH and CDR2 LQKENI come from the germline V gene. V trimming: 5 bases; J trimming: 0 bases; junction bases outside the gene matches: 5. The CDR3 totals 15 residues. CDR3 amino acids: CASSLDRASTDTQYF. In nucleotides, the CDR3 is TGTGCCAGCTCATTAGACAGGGCTAGCACAGATACGCAGTATTTT. The full variable domain, in which reference TRBV18 and TRBJ2-3 provide the parts outside the CDR3, is NAGVMQNPRHLVRRRGQEARLRCSPMKGHSHVYWYRQLPEEGLKFMVYLQKENIIDESGMPKERFSAEFPKEGPSILRIQQVVRGDSAAYFCASSLDRASTDTQYFGPGTRLTVL.

CDR3 residues: CASSPSGSKRTDTQYF. The CDR3 nucleotides are TGTGCCAGCAGCCCTAGCGGGAGTAAGAGGACAGATACGCAGTATTTT. J is TRBJ2-3 and V is TRBV6-2 or TRBV6-3; 10 positions match TRBD2. V gave up 6 bases and J gave up 3 bases; unmatched junction bases: 9. The CDR3 has 16 amino acids. In germline, CDR1 is MNHEY, CDR2 SVGEGT.

J is TRBJ2-3 and V is TRBV10-3; maybe TRBD1 (5 bases). With 4 bases removed from V and 4 bases from J, the gap between germline ends came to 15 bases. The CDR3 covers 15 residues. CDR1 is ENHRY, CDR2 SYGVKD, per germline. For the CDR3, the DNA is TGTGCCATCAGTGGGGGCGCAGTGGGATCAGATACGCAGTATTTT. This sequence encodes CAISGGAVGSDTQYF.

V is TRBV7-9 and J is TRBJ1-2; D gene ambiguous. Trimming stripped 7 bases from V and 6 bases from J, with 15 bases between. In germline, CDR1 is SEHNR, CDR2 FQNEAQ (reference sequence). The CDR3 is 13 residues long. In DNA form, the CDR3 reads TGTGCCAGCATTAAAACCGGCGGGAATGGCTACACCTTC. Its translation is CASIKTGGNGYTF.

The V call is TRBV20-1, the J call TRBJ1-2, with TRBD1 matching over 7 bases. The V gene end was trimmed by 3 bases and the J gene end by 2 bases; junction bases not matched to a gene: 3. The CDR3 loop spans 13 amino acids. Germline values: CDR1 DFQATT, CDR2 SNEGSKA (reference sequence). The CDR3 loop is CSASYRGNYGYTF. In DNA, the CDR3 is TGCAGTGCTAGTTACAGGGGCAACTATGGCTACACCTTC.

V and J are TRBV5-1 and TRBJ1-5, with 8 bases that match TRBD1. V gave up 1 base and J gave up 0 bases; unmatched junction bases: 6. In germline, CDR1 is SGHRS, CDR2 YFSETQ. The CDR3 spans 17 residues. The CDR3 here is CASSLTGGADSNQPQHF. DNA for the CDR3: TGCGCCAGCAGCTTGACAGGGGGGGCTGATAGCAATCAGCCCCAGCATTTT.

This sequence joins TRBV6-5 and TRBJ2-7; D unresolved. Trimming left V 2 bases short and J 0 bases short, with 11 bases between. Germline CDR1 is MNHEY and CDR2 is SVGAGI. CDR3 length: 15 residues. The CDR3 DNA sequence: TGTGCCAGCAGTTACGGCGCAGGCCTCTCCTACGAGCAGTACTTC. This encodes CASSYGAGLSYEQYF.

The rearrangement uses TRBV29-1 and TRBJ1-1; tentative D call: TRBD1 (6 bases). CDR1 and CDR2 from the germline V gene are SQVTM and ANQGSEA. This CDR3 is 11 amino acids long. As DNA, the CDR3 is TGCGCAGGGGTGGGAAACACTGAAGCTTTCTTT. Amino acids: CAGVGNTEAFF.

The V gene is TRBV5-5, the J gene TRBJ2-1; D call uncertain. Germline V gives CDR1 SGHKS, CDR2 YYEKEE (reference sequence). This CDR3 is 11 amino acids long. Trimming shortened V by 3 bases and J by 4 bases, and 2 bases separated the two germline ends. The CDR3 loop is CASSSYNEQFF. The CDR3 coding sequence is TGTGCCAGCAGCTCGTACAATGAGCAGTTCTTC.

J is TRBJ2-3 and V is TRBV7-2; D is possibly TRBD2 (5 bases). CDR3 length: 14 residues. Trimming took 5 bases from V and 0 from J, leaving 9 bases between them. The germline gives CDR1 SGHTA, CDR2 FQGNSA. CDR3 loop: CASSAGLSTDTQYF. The CDR3 DNA is TGTGCCAGCAGCGCTGGACTGAGCACAGATACGCAGTATTTT.

The chain is built from TRBV4-2 and TRBJ2-2; TRBD2 might be the D (7 bases). CDR3 length: 16 amino acids. CDR1 LGHNA and CDR2 YNFKEQ come from the germline V gene. Between the trimmed V and J ends, which lost 0 bases and 5 bases, there was a span of 13 bases. CDR3 sequence: CASSQDGGRDTGELFF. CDR3 nucleotide sequence: TGTGCCAGCAGCCAAGACGGGGGGCGCGATACCGGGGAGCTGTTTTTT.

This chain connects TRBV5-6 to TRBJ2-7; the D gene is possibly TRBD2 (6 bases). There are 16 residues in the CDR3. Germline CDR1 reads SGHDT; CDR2 reads YYEEEE. The V and J ends lost 0 bases and 0 bases respectively, with 13 bases between them. DNA of the CDR3: TGTGCCAGCAGCTTGGGCCGGGACTTCCACTCCTACGAGCAGTACTTC. The encoded protein is CASSLGRDFHSYEQYF.

The chain uses TRBV6-6 and TRBJ2-6, with TRBD2 matching 10 bases. The V gene end was trimmed by 5 bases and the J gene end by 0 bases; junction bases not matched to a gene: 7. CDR3 length: 18 residues. CDR1 is MNHNY and CDR2 is SVGAGI in the germline V gene (reference sequence). In DNA form, the CDR3 reads TGTGCCAGCAGTCGGACTAGCGGAAGTTTCTCTGGGGCCAACGTCCTGACTTTC. It codes for CASSRTSGSFSGANVLTF.

The V gene is TRBV5-1, the J gene TRBJ2-5; 11 bases are a match to TRBD2. CDR1 is SGHRS, CDR2 YFSETQ, per germline. The junction had 12 bases not matched to a gene; V was cut back by 6 bases and J by 5 bases. The CDR3 covers 16 residues. The CDR3, as DNA: TGCGCCAGCACCCAAGGGGCTAGCGGGGGGCCGGAGACCCAGTACTTC. As protein: CASTQGASGGPETQYF.

The chain uses TRBV6-5 and TRBJ1-1; D is ambiguous. Germline-derived CDR1 and CDR2 are MNHEY and SVGAGI. The CDR3 is 12 residues long. Trimming shortened V by 7 bases and J by 0 bases, and 6 bases separated the two germline ends. Here the CDR3 reads CASIGVNTEAFF. The CDR3 nucleotides read TGTGCCAGCATCGGAGTGAACACTGAAGCTTTCTTT.

This clone appeared once. The chain employs TRBV6-5 and TRBJ1-6; possible D gene TRBD1, 5 bases. The CDR3 loop spans 15 amino acids. From germline, CDR1 is MNHEY and CDR2 SVGAGI. The V and J ends lost 5 bases and 7 bases respectively, with 15 bases between them. This chain's CDR3 is CASSTTAPGNSPLHF. The CDR3 DNA is TGTGCCAGCAGTACGACAGCCCCCGGCAATTCACCCCTCCACTTT.

This chain uses TRBV19 with TRBJ2-4, with D tentatively TRBD2 (6 bases). This CDR3 comprises 12 residues. The germline V gene has CDR1 LNHDA and CDR2 SQIVND (reference sequence). With 5 bases removed from V and 8 bases from J, the gap between germline ends came to 10 bases. CDR3 DNA: TGTGCCAGTAGTCTGGAGGGATACATTCAGTACTTC. Encoded protein: CASSLEGYIQYF.

The chain joins TRBV15 to TRBJ1-3, with a weak D call TRBD1 (6 bases). Per germline, CDR1 LNHNV and CDR2 YYDKDF (reference sequence). Trimming cost V 3 bases and J 4 bases, with 16 bases left between them. This CDR3 comprises 16 residues. The CDR3 bases are TGTGCCACCAGCAGGGCCGTACAGGGATCGGGAAACACCATATATTTT. Its translation: CATSRAVQGSGNTIYF.

The V and J genes are TRBV23-1 and TRBJ2-1; no clear D gene. TRBV23-1 is designated an ORF whose function remains uncertain. The CDR3 runs to 17 residues. V lost 3 bases, J lost 10 bases, and 25 bases lay in between. The CDR3 DNA is TGCGCCAGCAGTCACCCGGCCGCGACGCCTCTAAACGGGGAGCAGTTCTTC. This gives the protein CASSHPAATPLNGEQFF.

This chain uses TRBV5-1 with TRBJ2-5; a weak D match, TRBD2 (6 bases). Germline-derived CDR1 and CDR2 are SGHRS and YFSETQ. The length of the CDR3 is 14 residues. V gave up 3 bases and J gave up 4 bases, with 13 bases separating them. The CDR3 DNA follows: TGCGCCAGCAGCTACGGGGGTCTTATAGAGACCCAGTACTTC. Its translation: CASSYGGLIETQYF.

V gene TRBV19 combines with J gene TRBJ2-5; 8 nucleotides agree with TRBD2. Germline CDR1 LNHDA, CDR2 SQIVND (reference sequence). Trimming took 4 bases from V and 2 from J; bases not matched to a gene: 12. The CDR3 has 17 amino acids. The CDR3: CASSTRTSQTTQETQYF. The CDR3 DNA reads TGTGCCAGTAGTACACGGACTAGCCAAACTACTCAAGAGACCCAGTACTTC.

This clone was observed a single time. The rearrangement joins TRBV5-8 to TRBJ1-1; no clear D. The CDR3 is 14 amino acids. V lost 4 bases and J 4 bases, leaving 14 bases between the germline ends. The germline gives CDR1 SGHTS, CDR2 YDEGEE. The CDR3 spells CASSQGLWGTEAFF. DNA of the CDR3: TGTGCCAGCAGCCAAGGACTCTGGGGCACTGAAGCTTTCTTT.

In DNA, the CDR3 is TGTGCTAGTGGTCCTCACGACAGGGGAAATGAAAAACTGTTTTTT. This codes for CASGPHDRGNEKLFF. The rearrangement joins TRBV12-5 to TRBJ1-4; 8 bases agree with TRBD1. The germline V gene has CDR1 LGHNT and CDR2 FRNRAP. This CDR3 has 15 amino acids. Trimming took 5 bases from V and 5 from J; bases not matched to a gene: 7.

The chain employs TRBV2 and TRBJ1-2; D remains unclear. Between the trimmed V and J ends, which lost 3 bases and 8 bases, there was a span of 7 bases. The CDR3 runs to 11 residues. Germline CDR1 reads SNHLY; CDR2 reads FYNNEI. CDR3 loop: CASSEAVGYTF. CDR3 bases: TGTGCCAGCAGTGAGGCGGTCGGCTACACCTTC. Full variable domain (missing parts from reference TRBV2 and TRBJ1-2): EPEVTQTPSHQVTQMGQEVILRCVPISNHLYFYWYRQILGQKVEFLVSFYNNEISEKSEIFDDQFSVERPDGSNFTLKIRSTKLEDSAMYFCASSEAVGYTFGSGTRLTVV.